A selection of T cell receptor beta chains follows, all from one sample in a study of blood T cell repertoires in COVID-19. Generated by immunoSEQ multiplex PCR, the TCRdb table keeps only in-frame clones and is missing some. The sample has under 400,000 clones; around 86% are singletons. The specimen was PBMCs or T cells enriched from blood (not recorded which). These receptors originate from a woman aged 40 to 49 with acute COVID-19. The CDR3 runs from the conserved cysteine through the conserved F or W. Fields, in order: CDR3 length, J gene, V gene, clone size, D gene, CDR3 protein, CDR3 DNA. The D gene is left open where the match is weak. Size is omitted from some rows. Given values are once, few, many or a class for expanded clones.

cdr3_length: 15
j_call: TRBJ2-7
v_call: TRBV11-2
clone_size: -
d_call: -
cdr3_aa: CASSLGGDPRDEQYF
cdr3_nt: TGTGCCAGCAGCTTAGGGGGGGATCCCAGGGACGAGCAGTACTTC

cdr3_length: 13
j_call: TRBJ1-3
v_call: TRBV10-3
clone_size: -
d_call: TRBD1
cdr3_aa: CAVSTGAGNTIYF
cdr3_nt: TGTGCCGTTTCAACAGGGGCAGGAAACACCATATATTTT

cdr3_length: 14
j_call: TRBJ2-7
v_call: TRBV20-1
clone_size: -
d_call: TRBD2
cdr3_aa: CSASLSGSTYEQYF
cdr3_nt: TGCAGTGCTAGTCTAAGCGGGAGTACCTACGAGCAGTACTTC

cdr3_length: 17
j_call: TRBJ2-5
v_call: TRBV19
clone_size: -
d_call: TRBD1
cdr3_aa: CASSTNAGTGGRETQYF
cdr3_nt: TGTGCCAGTAGTACAAACGCCGGGACAGGGGGCCGAGAGACCCAGTACTTC

cdr3_length: 14
j_call: TRBJ1-1
v_call: TRBV19
clone_size: few
d_call: -
cdr3_aa: CASSLGQVNTEAFF
cdr3_nt: TGTGCCAGTAGTCTGGGACAAGTGAACACTGAAGCTTTCTTT

cdr3_length: 14
j_call: TRBJ2-7
v_call: TRBV25-1
clone_size: -
d_call: TRBD2
cdr3_aa: CASRHTSGSSEQYF
cdr3_nt: TGTGCCAGCAGACATACGAGCGGGAGCTCCGAGCAGTACTTC

cdr3_length: 17
j_call: TRBJ2-3
v_call: TRBV11-2
clone_size: once
d_call: TRBD1
cdr3_aa: CASSLDWTGQITDTQYF
cdr3_nt: TGTGCCAGCAGCTTAGATTGGACAGGCCAGATCACAGATACGCAGTATTTT

cdr3_length: 13
j_call: TRBJ1-5
v_call: TRBV11-2
clone_size: -
d_call: -
cdr3_aa: CASSFGVKQPQHF
cdr3_nt: TGTGCCAGCAGCTTTGGAGTTAAGCAGCCCCAGCATTTT

cdr3_length: 13
j_call: TRBJ2-7
v_call: TRBV5-6
clone_size: -
d_call: -
cdr3_aa: CASSLVTPGEQYF
cdr3_nt: TGTGCCAGCAGCTTGGTAACTCCGGGGGAGCAGTACTTC

cdr3_length: 11
j_call: TRBJ2-5
v_call: TRBV20-1
clone_size: -
d_call: -
cdr3_aa: CSAGPGETQYF
cdr3_nt: TGCAGTGCCGGGCCGGGGGAGACCCAGTACTTC